This T cell receptor beta chain was found in a study of siplizumab effects on memory and regulatory T cells. Study-wide findings and caveats: Fewer alloreactive sequences mapped to unstimulated CD4+ memory cells under siplizumab. Siplizumab gave mappable alloreactive CD4+ clones an average Treg-derived fraction of approximately 64%, against 25% to 30% in controls.

This clone was found once. As yet, its antigen is unknown. Profiled with immunoSEQ multiplex PCR; TCRdb holds only in-frame clones, not every one. Here the sample spans about 100,000 clones, about 93% being singletons. The CDR3 loop spans 12 amino acids. The germline gives CDR1 GTSNPN, CDR2 SVGIG (reference sequence). Trimming pared 2 bases from V and 10 bases from J, leaving 9 bases between. Sequenced input: non-Treg CD4+ T cells sorted from blood. The TCR originated in a human donor in good health. The chain uses TRBV30 and TRBJ1-6; D is unresolved. The CDR3 reads CAWSLSPSPLHF. CDR3 nucleotides: TGTGCCTGGAGTTTGAGTCCCTCACCCCTCCACTTT.